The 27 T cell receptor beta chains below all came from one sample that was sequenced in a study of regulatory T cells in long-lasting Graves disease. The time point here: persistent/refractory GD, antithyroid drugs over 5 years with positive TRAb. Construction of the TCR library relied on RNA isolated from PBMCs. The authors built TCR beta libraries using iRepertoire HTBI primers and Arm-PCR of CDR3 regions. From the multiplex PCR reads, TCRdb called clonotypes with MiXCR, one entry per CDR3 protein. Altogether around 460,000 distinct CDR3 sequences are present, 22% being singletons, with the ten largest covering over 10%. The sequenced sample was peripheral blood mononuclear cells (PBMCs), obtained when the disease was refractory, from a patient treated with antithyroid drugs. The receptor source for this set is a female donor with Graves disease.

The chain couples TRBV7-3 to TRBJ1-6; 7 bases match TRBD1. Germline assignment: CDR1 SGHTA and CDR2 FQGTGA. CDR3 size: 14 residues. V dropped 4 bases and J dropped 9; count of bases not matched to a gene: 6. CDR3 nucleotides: TGTGCCAGCAGCTCACAGGGGTTGGGTTCACCCCTCCACTTT. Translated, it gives CASSSQGLGSPLHF.

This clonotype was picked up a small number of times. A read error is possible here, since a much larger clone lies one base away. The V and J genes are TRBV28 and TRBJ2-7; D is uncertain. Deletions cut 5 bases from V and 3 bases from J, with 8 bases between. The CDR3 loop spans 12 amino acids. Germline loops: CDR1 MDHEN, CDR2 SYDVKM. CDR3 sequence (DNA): TGTGCCAGCAGTGCCCCCTTCTACGAGCAGTACTTC. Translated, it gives CASSAPFYEQYF. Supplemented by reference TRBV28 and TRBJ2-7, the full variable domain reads DVKVTQSSRYLVKRTGEKVFLECVQDMDHENMFWYRQDPGLGLRLIYFSYDVKMKEKGDIPEGYSVSREKKERFSLILESASTNQTSMYLCASSAPFYEQYFGPGTRLTVT.

The CDR3 is CASSGLAGGQETQYF. DNA of the CDR3: TGTGCCAGCTCGGGACTAGCGGGGGGCCAAGAGACCCAGTACTTC. This sequence joins TRBV18 and TRBJ2-5, with 15 bases that match TRBD2. CDR1 and CDR2 from the germline V gene are KGHSH and LQKENI. This CDR3 region has 15 residues. With 6 bases clipped from V and 1 base from J, the junction kept 0 bases outside the gene matches.

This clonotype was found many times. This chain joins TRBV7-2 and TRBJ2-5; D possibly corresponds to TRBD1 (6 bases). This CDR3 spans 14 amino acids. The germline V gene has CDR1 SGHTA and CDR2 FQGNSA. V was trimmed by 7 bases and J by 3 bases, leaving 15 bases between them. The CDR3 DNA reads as TGTGCCAGCACCCAAATTTCAGGGGAAGAGACCCAGTACTTC. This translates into CASTQISGEETQYF.

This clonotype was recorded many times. The chain's CDR3 is CASSWGPDGEQYF. The CDR3 bases are TGTGCCAGCAGCTGGGGACCAGATGGCGAGCAGTACTTC. The chain employs TRBV7-3 and TRBJ2-7; D possibly uses TRBD1 or TRBD2 (5 bases each). Germline CDR1 and CDR2: SGHTA and FQGTGA. The CDR3 runs to 13 residues. V was cut by 4 bases and J by 6 bases, with 13 bases left in between.

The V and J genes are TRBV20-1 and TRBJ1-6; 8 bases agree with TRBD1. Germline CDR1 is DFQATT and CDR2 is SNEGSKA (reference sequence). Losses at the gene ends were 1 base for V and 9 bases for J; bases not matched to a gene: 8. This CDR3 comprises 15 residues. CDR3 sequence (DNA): TGCAGTGCTAGAGGGGTGGGACAGGTTTCTTCACCCCTCCACTTT. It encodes CSARGVGQVSSPLHF.

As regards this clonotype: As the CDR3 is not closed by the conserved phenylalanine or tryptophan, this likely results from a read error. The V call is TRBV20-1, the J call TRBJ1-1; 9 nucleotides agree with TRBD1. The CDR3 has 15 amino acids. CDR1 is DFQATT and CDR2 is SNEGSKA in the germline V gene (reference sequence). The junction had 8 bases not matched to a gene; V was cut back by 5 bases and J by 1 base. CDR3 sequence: CSAARTGATNTEAFS. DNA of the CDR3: TGCAGTGCTGCCCGGACAGGGGCGACGAACACTGAAGCTTTCTCT.

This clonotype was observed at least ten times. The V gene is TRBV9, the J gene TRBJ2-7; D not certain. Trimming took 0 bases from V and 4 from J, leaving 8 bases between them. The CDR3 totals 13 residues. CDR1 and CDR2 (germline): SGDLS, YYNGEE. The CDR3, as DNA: TGTGCCAGCAGCGTAGAAATTGGTTACGAGCAGTACTTC. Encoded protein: CASSVEIGYEQYF.

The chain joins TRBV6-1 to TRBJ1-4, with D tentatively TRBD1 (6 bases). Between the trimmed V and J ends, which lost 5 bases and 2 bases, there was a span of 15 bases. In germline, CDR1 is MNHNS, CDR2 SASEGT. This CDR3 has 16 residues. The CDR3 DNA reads TGTGCCAGCAGTCACCGCCGGCAGGGGACTAATGAAAAACTGTTTTTT. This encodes CASSHRRQGTNEKLFF.

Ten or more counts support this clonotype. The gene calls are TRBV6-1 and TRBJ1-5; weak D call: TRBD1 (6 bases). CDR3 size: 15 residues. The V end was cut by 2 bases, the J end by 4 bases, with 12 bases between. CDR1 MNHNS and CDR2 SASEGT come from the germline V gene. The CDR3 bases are TGTGCCAGCAGTGAACCGGGGGCTCAAAATCAGCCCCAGCATTTT. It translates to CASSEPGAQNQPQHF.

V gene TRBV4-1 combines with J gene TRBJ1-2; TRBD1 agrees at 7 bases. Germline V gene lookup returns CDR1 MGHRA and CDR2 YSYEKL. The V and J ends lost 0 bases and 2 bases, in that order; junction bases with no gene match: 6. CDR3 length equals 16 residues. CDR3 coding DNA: TGCGCCAGCAGCCAAGATCGAACAGGGGAGAACTATGGCTACACCTTC. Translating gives CASSQDRTGENYGYTF.

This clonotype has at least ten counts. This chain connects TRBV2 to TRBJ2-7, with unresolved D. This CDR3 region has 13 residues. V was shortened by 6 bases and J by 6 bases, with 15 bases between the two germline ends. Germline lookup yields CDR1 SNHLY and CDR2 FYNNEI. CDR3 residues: CASRWYPPGEQYF. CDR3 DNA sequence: TGTGCCAGCAGATGGTACCCTCCAGGCGAGCAGTACTTC.

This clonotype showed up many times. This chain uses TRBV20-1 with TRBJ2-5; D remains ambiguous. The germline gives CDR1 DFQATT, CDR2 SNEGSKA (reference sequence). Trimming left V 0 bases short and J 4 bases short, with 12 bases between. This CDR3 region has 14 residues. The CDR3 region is CSARDRLSGETQYF. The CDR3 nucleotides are TGCAGTGCTAGAGATCGGCTGTCAGGAGAGACCCAGTACTTC.

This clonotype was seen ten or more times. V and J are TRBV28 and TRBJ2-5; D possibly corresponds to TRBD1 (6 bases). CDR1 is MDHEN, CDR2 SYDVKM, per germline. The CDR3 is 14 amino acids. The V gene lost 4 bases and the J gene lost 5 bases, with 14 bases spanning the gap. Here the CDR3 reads CASSSTGRRETQYF. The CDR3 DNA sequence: TGTGCCAGCAGTTCTACAGGGCGACGGGAGACCCAGTACTTC. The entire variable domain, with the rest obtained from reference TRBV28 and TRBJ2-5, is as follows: DVKVTQSSRYLVKRTGEKVFLECVQDMDHENMFWYRQDPGLGLRLIYFSYDVKMKEKGDIPEGYSVSREKKERFSLILESASTNQTSMYLCASSSTGRRETQYFGPGTRLLVL.

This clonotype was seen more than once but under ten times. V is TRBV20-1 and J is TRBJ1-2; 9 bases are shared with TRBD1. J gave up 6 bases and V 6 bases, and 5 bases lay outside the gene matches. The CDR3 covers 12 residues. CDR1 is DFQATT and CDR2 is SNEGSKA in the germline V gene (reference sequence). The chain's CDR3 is CSAKDRGHGYTF. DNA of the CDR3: TGCAGTGCCAAGGACAGGGGCCATGGCTACACCTTC.

CDR3 coding DNA: TGTGCCACCAGTGACCCCGGACAGGGCCGCAATGAGCAGTTCTTC. Translating gives CATSDPGQGRNEQFF. The rearrangement links TRBV24-1 to TRBJ2-1, with 8 bases aligning to TRBD1. Germline V CDR1 and CDR2: KGHDR, SFDVKD. Germline trimming cut 4 bases from V and 6 bases from J; bases unmatched to any gene: 7. The CDR3 is made up of 15 amino acids.

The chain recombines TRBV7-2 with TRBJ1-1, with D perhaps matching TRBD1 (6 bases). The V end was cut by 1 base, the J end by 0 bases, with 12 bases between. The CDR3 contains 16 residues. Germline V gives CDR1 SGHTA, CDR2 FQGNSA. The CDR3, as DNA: TGTGCCAGCAGCTTAGGGGACATACGTGTGAACACTGAAGCTTTCTTT. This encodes CASSLGDIRVNTEAFF.

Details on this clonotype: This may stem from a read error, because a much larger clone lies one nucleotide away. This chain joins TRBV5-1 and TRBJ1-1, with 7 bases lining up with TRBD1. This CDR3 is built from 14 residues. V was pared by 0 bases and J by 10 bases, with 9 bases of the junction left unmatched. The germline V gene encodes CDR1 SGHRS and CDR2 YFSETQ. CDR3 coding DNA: TGCGCCAGCAGCTTGGGGCAGGGGGGCGACGGAGCTTTCTTT. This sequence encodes CASSLGQGGDGAFF.

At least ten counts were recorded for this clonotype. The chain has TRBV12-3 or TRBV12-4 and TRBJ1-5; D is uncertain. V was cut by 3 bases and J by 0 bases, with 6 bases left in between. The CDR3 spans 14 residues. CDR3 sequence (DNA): TGTGCCAGCAGTTTTTCTAATAGCAATCAGCCCCAGCATTTT. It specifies CASSFSNSNQPQHF.

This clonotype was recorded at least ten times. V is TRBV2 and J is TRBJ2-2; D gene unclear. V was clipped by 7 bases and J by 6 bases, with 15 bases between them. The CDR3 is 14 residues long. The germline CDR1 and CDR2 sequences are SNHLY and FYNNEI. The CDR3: CASKLYLVAGELFF. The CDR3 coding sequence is TGTGCCAGCAAGCTATACCTAGTCGCCGGGGAGCTGTTTTTT.

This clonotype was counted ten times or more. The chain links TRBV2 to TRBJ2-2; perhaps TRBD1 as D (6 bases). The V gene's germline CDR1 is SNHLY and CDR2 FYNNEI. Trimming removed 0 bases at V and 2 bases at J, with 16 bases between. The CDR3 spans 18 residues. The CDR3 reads CASSEALLGTLNTGELFF. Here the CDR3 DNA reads TGTGCCAGCAGTGAAGCGCTTCTCGGGACATTAAACACCGGGGAGCTGTTTTTT. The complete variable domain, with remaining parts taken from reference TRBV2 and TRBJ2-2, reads EPEVTQTPSHQVTQMGQEVILRCVPISNHLYFYWYRQILGQKVEFLVSFYNNEISEKSEIFDDQFSVERPDGSNFTLKIRSTKLEDSAMYFCASSEALLGTLNTGELFFGEGSRLTVL.

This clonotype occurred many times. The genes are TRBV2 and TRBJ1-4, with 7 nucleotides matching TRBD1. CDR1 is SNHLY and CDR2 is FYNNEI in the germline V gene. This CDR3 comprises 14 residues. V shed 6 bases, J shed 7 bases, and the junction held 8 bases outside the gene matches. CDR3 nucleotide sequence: TGTGCCAGCAGCCAACAGGGGACTGTTGAAAAACTGTTTTTT. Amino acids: CASSQQGTVEKLFF.

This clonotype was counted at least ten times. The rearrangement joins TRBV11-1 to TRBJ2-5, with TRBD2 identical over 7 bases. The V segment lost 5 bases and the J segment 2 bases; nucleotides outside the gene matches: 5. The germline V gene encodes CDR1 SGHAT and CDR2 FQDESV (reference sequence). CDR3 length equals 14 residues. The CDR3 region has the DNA TGTGCCAGCAGCAACCGGGACTATCAAGAGACCCAGTACTTC. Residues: CASSNRDYQETQYF.

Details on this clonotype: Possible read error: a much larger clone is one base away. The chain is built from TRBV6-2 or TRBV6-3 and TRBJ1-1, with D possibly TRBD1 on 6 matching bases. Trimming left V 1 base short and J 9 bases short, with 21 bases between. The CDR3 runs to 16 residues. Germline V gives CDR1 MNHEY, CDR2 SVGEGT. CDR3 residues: CASSYFTAGALLKAFF. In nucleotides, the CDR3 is TGTGCCAGCAGTTACTTCACGGCAGGGGCCCTCCTAAAAGCTTTCTTT.

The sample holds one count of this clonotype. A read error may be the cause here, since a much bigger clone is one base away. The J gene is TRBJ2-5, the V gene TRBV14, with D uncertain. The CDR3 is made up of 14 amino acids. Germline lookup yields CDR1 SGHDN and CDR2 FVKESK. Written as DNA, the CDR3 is TGTGCCAGCAGCCAGGTCGAGAACCAAGAGACCCAGCACTTC. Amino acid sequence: CASSQVENQETQHF.

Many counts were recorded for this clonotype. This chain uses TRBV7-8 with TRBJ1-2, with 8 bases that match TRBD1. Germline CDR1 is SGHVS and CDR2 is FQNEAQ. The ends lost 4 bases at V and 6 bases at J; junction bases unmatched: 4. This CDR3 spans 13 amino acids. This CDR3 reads CASSSLTGDGYTF. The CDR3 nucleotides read TGTGCCAGCAGCTCCTTGACAGGGGATGGCTACACCTTC.

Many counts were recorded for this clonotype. The CDR3 coding sequence is TGTGCCAGCAGTGCGGTCTCCTACGAGCAGTACTTC. This codes for CASSAVSYEQYF. The rearrangement links TRBV28 to TRBJ2-7; D gene ambiguous. Germline CDR1 is MDHEN and CDR2 is SYDVKM. The ends were cut back, 5 bases at V and 0 bases at J, with 5 bases in the middle. This CDR3 contains 12 residues.